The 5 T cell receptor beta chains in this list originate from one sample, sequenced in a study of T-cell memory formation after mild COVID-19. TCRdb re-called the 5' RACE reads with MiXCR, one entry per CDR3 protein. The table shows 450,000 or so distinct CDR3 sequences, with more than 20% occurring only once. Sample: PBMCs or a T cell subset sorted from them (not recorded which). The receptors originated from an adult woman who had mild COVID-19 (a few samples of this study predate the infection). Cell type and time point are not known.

The chain's CDR3 is CASSSGLAGAKETQYF. The CDR3 bases are TGTGCCAGCAGCTCTGGACTAGCGGGGGCAAAGGAGACCCAGTACTTC. The chain joins TRBV11-2 to TRBJ2-5, with TRBD2 matching 13 bases. The CDR3 is 16 residues long. After removal of 4 bases from V and 5 bases from J, the junction contained 7 bases not matched to a gene. Germline V gene data show CDR1 as SGHAT and CDR2 as FQNNGV.

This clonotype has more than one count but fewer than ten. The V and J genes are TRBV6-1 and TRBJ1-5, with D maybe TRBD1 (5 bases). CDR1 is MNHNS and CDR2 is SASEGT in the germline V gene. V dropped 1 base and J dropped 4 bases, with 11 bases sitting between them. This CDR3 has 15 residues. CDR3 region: CASSEGDRRNQPQHF. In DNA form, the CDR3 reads TGTGCCAGCAGTGAAGGGGACCGTCGGAATCAGCCCCAGCATTTT.

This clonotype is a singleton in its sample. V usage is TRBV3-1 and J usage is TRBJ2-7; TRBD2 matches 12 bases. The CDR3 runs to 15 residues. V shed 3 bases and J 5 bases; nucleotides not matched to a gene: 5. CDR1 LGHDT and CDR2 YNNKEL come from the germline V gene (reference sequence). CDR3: CASSQETSGRNEQYF. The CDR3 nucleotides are TGTGCCAGCAGCCAGGAGACTAGCGGGAGAAACGAGCAGTACTTC.

CDR3 sequence reads: CASSSGTGVSETQYF. For the CDR3, the DNA is TGTGCCAGCAGCTCCGGGACAGGGGTATCGGAGACCCAGTACTTC. The chain uses TRBV7-9 and TRBJ2-5, with 10 positions matching TRBD1. CDR1 is SEHNR, CDR2 FQNEAQ, per germline (reference sequence). Losses at the gene ends were 4 bases for V and 5 bases for J; bases not matched to a gene: 7. This CDR3 has 15 residues.

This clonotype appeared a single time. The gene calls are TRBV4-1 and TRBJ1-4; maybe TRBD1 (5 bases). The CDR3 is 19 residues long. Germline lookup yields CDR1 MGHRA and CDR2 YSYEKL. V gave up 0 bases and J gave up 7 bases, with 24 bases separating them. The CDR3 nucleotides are TGCGCCAGCAGCCAAGACCCACCGGGACTCTTAGCCTGGGTTGAAAAACTGTTTTTT. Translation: CASSQDPPGLLAWVEKLFF.